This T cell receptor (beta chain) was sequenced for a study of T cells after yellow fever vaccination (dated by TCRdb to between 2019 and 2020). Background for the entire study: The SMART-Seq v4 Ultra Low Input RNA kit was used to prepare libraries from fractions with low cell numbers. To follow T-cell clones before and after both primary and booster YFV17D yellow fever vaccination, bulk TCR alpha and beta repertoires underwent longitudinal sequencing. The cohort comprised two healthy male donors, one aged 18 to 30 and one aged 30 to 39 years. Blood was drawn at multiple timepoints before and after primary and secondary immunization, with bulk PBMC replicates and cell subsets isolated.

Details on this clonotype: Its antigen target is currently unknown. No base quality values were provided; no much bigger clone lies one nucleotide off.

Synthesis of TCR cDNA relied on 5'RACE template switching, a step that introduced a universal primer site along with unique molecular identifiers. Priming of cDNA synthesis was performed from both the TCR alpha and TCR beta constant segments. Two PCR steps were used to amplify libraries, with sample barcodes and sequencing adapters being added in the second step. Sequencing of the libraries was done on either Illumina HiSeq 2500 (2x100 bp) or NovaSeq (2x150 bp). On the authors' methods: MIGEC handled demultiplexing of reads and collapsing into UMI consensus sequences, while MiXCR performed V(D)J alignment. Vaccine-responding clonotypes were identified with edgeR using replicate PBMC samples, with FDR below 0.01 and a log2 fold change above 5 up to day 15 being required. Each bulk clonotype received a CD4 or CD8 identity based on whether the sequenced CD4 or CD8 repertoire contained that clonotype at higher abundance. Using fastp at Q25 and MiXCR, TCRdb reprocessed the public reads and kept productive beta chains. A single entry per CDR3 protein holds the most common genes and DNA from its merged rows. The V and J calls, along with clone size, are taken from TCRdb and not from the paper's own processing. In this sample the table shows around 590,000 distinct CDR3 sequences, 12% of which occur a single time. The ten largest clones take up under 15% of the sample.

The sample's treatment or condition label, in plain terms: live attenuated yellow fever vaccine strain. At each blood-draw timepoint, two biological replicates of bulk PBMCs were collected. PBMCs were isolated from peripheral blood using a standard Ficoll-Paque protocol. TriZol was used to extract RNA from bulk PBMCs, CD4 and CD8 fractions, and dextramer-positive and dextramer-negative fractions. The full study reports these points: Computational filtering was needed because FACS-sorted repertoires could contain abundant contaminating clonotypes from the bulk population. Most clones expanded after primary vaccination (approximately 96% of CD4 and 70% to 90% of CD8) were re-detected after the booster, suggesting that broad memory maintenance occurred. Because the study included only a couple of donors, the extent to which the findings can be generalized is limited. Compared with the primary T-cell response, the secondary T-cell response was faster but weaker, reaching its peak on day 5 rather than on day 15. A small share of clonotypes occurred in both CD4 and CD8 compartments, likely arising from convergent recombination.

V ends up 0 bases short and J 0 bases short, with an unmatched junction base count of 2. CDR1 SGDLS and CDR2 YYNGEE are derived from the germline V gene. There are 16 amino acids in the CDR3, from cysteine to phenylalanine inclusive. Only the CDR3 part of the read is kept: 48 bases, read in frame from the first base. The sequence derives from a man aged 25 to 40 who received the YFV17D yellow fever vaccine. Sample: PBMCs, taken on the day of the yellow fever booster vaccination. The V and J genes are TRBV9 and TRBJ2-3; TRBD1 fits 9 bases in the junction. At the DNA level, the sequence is TGTGCCAGCAGCGTAGCACAGGGGGCGAGCACAGATACGCAGTATTTT. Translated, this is CASSVAQGASTDTQYF.